This TCR beta chain was observed in a study of blood T cell repertoires in COVID-19. Study summary: The United States, Italy and Spain were the sources of the acute and convalescent COVID-19 samples. T cells, B-cell-depleted T cells, or PBMCs provided the cDNA or gDNA that served as material.

The CDR3 spans 17 residues. V shed 1 base, J shed 3 bases, and the junction held 8 bases outside the gene matches. The germline CDR1 and CDR2 sequences are SEHNR and FQNEAQ (reference sequence). Original data processing: How many nucleated cells were present was estimated from reference gene primer amplification. Clones were sequenced by immunoSEQ multiplex PCR, and TCRdb holds only the in-frame ones, with some missing. V, J and clone size are those of that table, while D and trimming were read from the DNA. The sample includes hundreds of thousands of clones, over 70% seen only once; the top ten take 25% to 35%.

The chain recombines TRBV7-9 with TRBJ2-3, with 9 bases that match TRBD2. The TCR sequence derives from a man aged 35 to 55 with acute or convalescent COVID-19. Input material: peripheral blood. CDR3 DNA sequence: TGTGCCAGCAGCTTAGTCGCGGGAGGGCCGGGAACAGATACGCAGTATTTT. Its translation: CASSLVAGGPGTDTQYF.